The count of the clone carrying this T cell receptor beta chain is one. V was trimmed by 5 bases and J by 8 bases, leaving 18 bases between them. CDR3 length: 14 amino acids. Per the germline V gene, CDR1 is SNHLY and CDR2 is FYNNEI. This record comes from a study of blood T cell repertoires in COVID-19. On the study more broadly: The origin of the acute and convalescent COVID-19 samples was the United States, Italy and Spain. The analysed material was cDNA or gDNA that came from T cells, B-cell-depleted T cells, or PBMCs.

Allocation to cohorts depended on clinical history reported by the participants. In the source study's methods: By means of reference gene primer amplification, nucleated cell counts were estimated. Sequencing used immunoSEQ multiplex PCR; TCRdb keeps in-frame clones, though not all of them. The V and J calls and clone size were taken over from that table, and D and trimming were inferred from the DNA. Of about 170,000 clones listed, about 83% are singletons. This chain links TRBV2 with TRBJ1-1, with D possibly TRBD1 on 6 matching bases. The sequenced material came from PBMCs or T cells enriched from blood (not recorded which). The receptor comes from a woman aged 45-59 years in a cohort exposed to, infected with or recovered from COVID-19 (not recorded which). The CDR3 reads CASSPDRPVAEAFF. CDR3 coding DNA: TGTGCCAGCAGTCCCGACAGGCCTGTAGCCGAAGCTTTCTTT.